Listed below are T cell receptor beta chains from one sample, sequenced in a study of blood T cell repertoires in COVID-19. Measured with immunoSEQ multiplex PCR; TCRdb has only the in-frame clones, and not every one. This table has fewer than 250,000 clones, 90% to 95% appearing once. Sequencing was performed on peripheral blood. Source of these receptors: a man aged 60 to 75 with COVID-19, enrolled during active disease. CDR3s include the opening cysteine and the closing phenylalanine or tryptophan. D genes are given only for firm matches. Clone size, where shown, is once, few, many, or a class for clones that have expanded.

>.|TRBJ1-2|TRBD1|TRBV3-1/TRBV3-2
CASSQEVRGYGYTF
TGTGCCAGCAGCCAAGAGGTCAGGGGGTATGGCTACACCTTC
>.|TRBJ1-1|.|TRBV28
CASSLRGEAFF
TGTGCCAGCAGTCTCAGGGGTGAAGCTTTCTTT
>.|TRBJ1-4|.|TRBV19
CASNEGTGTRNEKLFF
TGTGCCAGTAACGAGGGAACCGGGACTAGAAATGAAAAACTGTTTTTT
>.|TRBJ1-1|.|TRBV4-1
CASSLMGGSAEAFF
TGCGCCAGCAGCCTGATGGGAGGGTCCGCTGAAGCTTTCTTT
>.|TRBJ2-1|.|TRBV7-9
CASSLALPGRNYNEQFF
TGTGCCAGCAGCTTGGCCCTACCGGGGAGAAACTACAATGAGCAGTTCTTC
>.|TRBJ2-1|.|TRBV7-9
CASSQSGINEQFF
TGTGCCAGCAGCCAATCAGGAATCAATGAGCAGTTCTTC
>.|TRBJ2-3|.|TRBV7-2
CASSFGSDTQYF
TGTGCCAGCAGCTTCGGGTCAGATACGCAGTATTTT
>.|TRBJ1-1|.|TRBV18
CASSPSLYTEAFF
TGTGCCAGCTCACCTTCTCTCTATACTGAAGCTTTCTTT
>few|TRBJ2-7|.|TRBV7-9
CASSGSGSEQYF
TGTGCCAGCAGCGGCTCGGGTAGCGAGCAGTACTTC
>.|TRBJ2-1|TRBD2|TRBV3-1/TRBV3-2
CASSQDTSGSWNEQFF
TGTGCCAGCAGCCAAGACACTAGCGGGAGTTGGAATGAGCAGTTCTTC
>.|TRBJ2-3|.|TRBV5-1
CASSFEATDTQYF
TGCGCCAGCAGCTTTGAGGCCACAGATACGCAGTATTTT
>.|TRBJ2-1|TRBD1|TRBV15
CATSRDRGQPEQFF
TGTGCCACCAGCAGAGATCGGGGACAGCCGGAGCAGTTCTTC
>.|TRBJ1-2|.|TRBV4-3
CASRDSYGYTF
TGCGCCAGCAGGGACAGCTATGGCTACACCTTC
>once|TRBJ1-3|.|TRBV6-1
CASSEHNSGNTIYF
TGTGCCAGCAGTGAACACAATTCTGGAAACACCATATATTTT
>.|TRBJ1-5|.|TRBV28
CASSLGGDQPQHF
TGTGCCAGCAGTTTAGGGGGGGATCAGCCCCAGCATTTT
>.|TRBJ2-7|.|TRBV11-2
CASSLVGQNYEQYF
TGTGCCAGCAGCTTAGTAGGACAGAACTACGAGCAGTACTTC
>once|TRBJ1-2|.|TRBV2
CASRPGHTNYGYTF
TGTGCCAGCCGACCGGGACACACTAACTATGGCTACACCTTC
>.|TRBJ1-1|.|TRBV28
CASSLPSDRRNTEAFF
TGTGCCAGCAGTCTACCGAGCGACAGAAGGAACACTGAAGCTTTCTTT
>.|TRBJ2-1|.|TRBV7-6
CASSTREGGSQFF
TGTGCCAGCAGTACCCGCGAAGGGGGTTCGCAGTTCTTC
>.|TRBJ2-2|.|TRBV19
CASSGADLAGELFF
TGTGCCAGTAGTGGGGCAGATCTCGCCGGGGAGCTGTTTTTT
>.|TRBJ1-2|.|TRBV4-3
CASSQDRTYYNYGYTF
TGCGCCAGCAGCCAAGATAGGACTTATTATAACTATGGCTACACCTTC
>few|TRBJ2-2|TRBD2|TRBV5-1
CASSLSSGAGELFF
TGCGCCAGCAGCTTGAGTAGCGGGGCCGGGGAGCTGTTTTTT
>.|TRBJ2-1|.|TRBV5-1
CASSPGTSNEQFF
TGCGCCAGCAGCCCCGGGACTTCGAATGAGCAGTTCTTC
>.|TRBJ2-7|.|TRBV5-8
CASSLVLPGGYEQYF
TGTGCCAGCAGCTTGGTCTTACCCGGGGGCTACGAGCAGTACTTC
>.|TRBJ2-7|TRBD2|TRBV6-5
CASSYSSRTSSYEQYF
TGTGCCAGCAGTTACTCGAGTAGGACTAGTTCCTACGAGCAGTACTTC
>.|TRBJ2-7|TRBD1|TRBV9
CASSVGQGPYEQYF
TGTGCCAGCAGCGTCGGACAGGGTCCCTACGAGCAGTACTTC
>.|TRBJ1-2|.|TRBV30
CAWSHRSYGYTF
TGTGCCTGGAGCCACAGATCTTATGGCTACACCTTC
>.|TRBJ1-1|TRBD1|TRBV5-4
CASSLGDRTEAFF
TGTGCCAGCAGCTTGGGGGACAGGACTGAAGCTTTCTTT
>once|TRBJ2-7|TRBD2|TRBV5-8
CASSSGSSYEQYF
TGTGCCAGCAGTAGCGGGTCCTCCTACGAGCAGTACTTC
>.|TRBJ1-1|.|TRBV6-2/TRBV6-3
CASSYSLAQSNTEAFF
TGTGCCAGCAGTTACTCTTTAGCCCAATCGAACACTGAAGCTTTCTTT
>.|TRBJ2-3|.|TRBV7-2
CASSPDRGDTQYF
TGTGCCAGCAGCCCGGACCGGGGTGATACGCAGTATTTT
>.|TRBJ1-2|.|TRBV24-1
CATSDLQCAGDTYGYTF
TGTGCCACCAGTGATTTGCAGTGCGCAGGGGACACCTATGGCTACACCTTC
>.|TRBJ1-2|.|TRBV11-2
CASSLAPRGIDYGYTF
TGTGCCAGCAGCTTAGCACCACGGGGGATCGACTATGGCTACACCTTC
>.|TRBJ2-7|TRBD2|TRBV13
CASSLEYGRAPYEQYF
TGTGCCAGCAGCTTAGAATACGGGAGGGCTCCCTACGAGCAGTACTTC
>.|TRBJ2-1|.|TRBV19
CASSSRQDNEQFF
TGTGCCAGTAGTAGTAGACAAGACAATGAGCAGTTCTTC
>.|TRBJ2-7|.|TRBV19
CANQQDSYEQYF
TGTGCCAACCAACAGGATTCCTACGAGCAGTACTTC
>.|TRBJ1-3|.|TRBV6-5
CASSYGGGRNTIYF
TGTGCCAGCAGTTACGGGGGGGGGAGAAACACCATATATTTT
>.|TRBJ1-6|TRBD1|TRBV6-5
CASIGRQGEPLHF
TGTGCCAGCATCGGTCGACAGGGTGAACCCCTCCACTTT
>.|TRBJ1-4|.|TRBV5-1
CASSLALPTNEKLFF
TGCGCCAGCAGCTTGGCTCTCCCAACTAATGAAAAACTGTTTTTT
>.|TRBJ2-1|TRBD1|TRBV18
CASSPQDRVINEQFF
TGTGCCAGCTCACCGCAGGACAGGGTCATCAATGAGCAGTTCTTC
>.|TRBJ1-6|.|TRBV30
CAWSQESSYNSPLHF
TGTGCCTGGAGTCAAGAGAGCTCCTATAATTCACCCCTCCACTTT
>once|TRBJ1-1|TRBD1|TRBV29-1
CSAIKTGGGAEAFF
TGCAGCGCTATTAAGACAGGGGGAGGGGCTGAAGCTTTCTTT
>once|TRBJ1-5|TRBD1|TRBV27
CASRGTGVSNQPQHF
TGTGCCAGCAGAGGGACAGGGGTGAGCAATCAGCCCCAGCATTTT
>.|TRBJ2-3|TRBD2|TRBV29-1
CSVDLGLATDTQYF
TGCAGCGTTGATTTGGGACTAGCAACAGATACGCAGTATTTT
>.|TRBJ2-3|TRBD2|TRBV7-9
CASSLGASGGALLYF
TGTGCCAGCAGCCTTGGTGCTAGCGGGGGGGCACTGCTGTATTTT
>.|TRBJ2-2|TRBD1|TRBV14
CASSQTGTGVAGELFF
TGTGCCAGCAGCCAAACCGGGACAGGGGTGGCCGGGGAGCTGTTTTTT
>.|TRBJ1-5|.|TRBV15
CATSRDSGSNQPQHF
TGTGCCACCAGCAGAGACAGCGGAAGCAATCAGCCCCAGCATTTT
>.|TRBJ2-7|.|TRBV5-4
CASSHTDTGGYEQYF
TGTGCCAGCAGCCACACAGACACCGGAGGCTACGAGCAGTACTTC
>.|TRBJ1-5|.|TRBV6-5
CASSYSRYRKPQHF
TGTGCCAGCAGTTACTCGCGCTACAGGAAGCCCCAGCATTTT
>.|TRBJ1-2|.|TRBV19
CASAPQNRVGGYTF
TGTGCCAGCGCCCCCCAGAACAGGGTGGGTGGCTACACCTTC
>once|TRBJ1-5|.|TRBV20-1
CSAGGGQPQHF
TGCAGTGCTGGGGGGGGACAGCCCCAGCATTTT
>.|TRBJ1-5|.|TRBV7-2
CASSSGQSNQPQHF
TGTGCCAGCAGCTCCGGACAGAGCAATCAGCCCCAGCATTTT
>.|TRBJ1-6|TRBD1|TRBV3-1/TRBV3-2
CASSQPTDRTNSPLHF
TGTGCCAGCAGCCAGCCCACGGACAGGACGAATTCACCCCTCCACTTT
>.|TRBJ2-7|TRBD1|TRBV20-1
CSASPWQGAYEQYF
TGCAGTGCTAGTCCTTGGCAGGGGGCCTACGAGCAGTACTTC
>few|TRBJ1-3|TRBD1|TRBV18
CASSLGQGQAGNTIYF
TGTGCCAGCTCACTTGGACAGGGTCAGGCGGGAAACACCATATATTTT